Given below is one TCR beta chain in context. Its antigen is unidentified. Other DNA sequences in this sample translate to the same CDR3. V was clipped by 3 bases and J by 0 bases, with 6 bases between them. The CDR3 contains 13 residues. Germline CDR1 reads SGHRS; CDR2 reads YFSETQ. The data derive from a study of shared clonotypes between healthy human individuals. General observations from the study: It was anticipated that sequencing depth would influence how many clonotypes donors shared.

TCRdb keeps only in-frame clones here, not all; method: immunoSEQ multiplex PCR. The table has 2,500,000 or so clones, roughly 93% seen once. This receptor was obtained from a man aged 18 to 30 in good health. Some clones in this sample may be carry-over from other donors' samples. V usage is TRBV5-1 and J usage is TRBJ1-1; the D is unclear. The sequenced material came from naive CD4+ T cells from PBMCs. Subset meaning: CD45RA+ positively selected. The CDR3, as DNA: TGCGCCAGCAGCTCCGACTTGAACACTGAAGCTTTCTTT. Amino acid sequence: CASSSDLNTEAFF.